The 19 T cell receptor beta chains below were found in one sample sequenced in a study of cytomegalovirus exposure and HLA in healthy donors. Sequenced by immunoSEQ multiplex PCR; TCRdb stores in-frame clones only, minus some. Among fewer than 200,000 clones, 85% to 90% were seen once, and the ten largest hold around 4.4%. Sequences were obtained from PBMCs. Receptors originate from a young man in good health and CMV-seropositive.

In this sample, this clone turned up once. The chain recombines TRBV5-6 with TRBJ2-1, with TRBD1 matching over 8 bases. The CDR3 length is 12 residues. The germline gives CDR1 SGHDT, CDR2 YYEEEE. Losses at the gene ends were 3 bases for V and 8 bases for J; bases not matched to a gene: 1. The CDR3 loop reads CASSWTGYEQFF. The CDR3 coding sequence is TGTGCCAGCAGCTGGACAGGGTATGAGCAGTTCTTC.

This clone was recorded once. V and J are TRBV2 and TRBJ2-7; unclear D gene. V lost 8 bases and J lost 2, with 13 bases in between. This CDR3 has 13 amino acids. Looked up from germline, CDR1 is SNHLY and CDR2 is FYNNEI. CDR3 sequence reads: CASQGGTAYEQYF. DNA for the CDR3: TGTGCCAGCCAAGGTGGCACAGCCTACGAGCAGTACTTC.

The chain combines TRBV28 with TRBJ2-7, with TRBD2 identical over 7 bases. Germline trimming cut 7 bases from V and 6 bases from J; bases unmatched to any gene: 15. Germline CDR1 reads MDHEN; CDR2 reads SYDVKM. There are 15 residues in the CDR3. The CDR3 spells CASIPLAGSAGEQYF. Here the CDR3 DNA reads TGTGCCAGCATTCCTTTAGCGGGTTCCGCAGGCGAGCAGTACTTC. Full variable domain (missing parts from reference TRBV28 and TRBJ2-7): DVKVTQSSRYLVKRTGEKVFLECVQDMDHENMFWYRQDPGLGLRLIYFSYDVKMKEKGDIPEGYSVSREKKERFSLILESASTNQTSMYLCASIPLAGSAGEQYFGPGTRLTVT.

The CDR3 protein is CASSQDRDTNNEQFF. The CDR3 DNA follows: TGTGCCAGCAGCCAAGATCGGGACACTAACAATGAGCAGTTCTTC. J is TRBJ2-1 and V is TRBV4-2, with D perhaps matching TRBD1 (6 bases). Per the germline V gene, CDR1 is LGHNA and CDR2 is YNFKEQ. V was clipped by 0 bases and J by 5 bases, with 11 bases between them. This CDR3 has 15 amino acids.

In its sample, this clone was seen a few times. V gene TRBV6-5 combines with J gene TRBJ1-2; weak D call: TRBD1 (6 bases). V lost 2 bases and J lost 2, with 15 bases in between. Germline V gene data show CDR1 as MNHEY and CDR2 as SVGAGI. The CDR3 has 16 residues. CDR3 nucleotides: TGTGCCAGCAGTTACAGTCTAGAACAGGGAAACTATGGCTACACCTTC. Translated: CASSYSLEQGNYGYTF.

This rearrangement joins TRBV28 to TRBJ2-4; the match to TRBD1 covers 9 bases. The CDR3 is 16 residues long. Trimming took 6 bases from V and 1 from J; bases not matched to a gene: 7. Per the germline V gene, CDR1 is MDHEN and CDR2 is SYDVKM. This CDR3 reads CASSQQGAVAKNIQYF. The DNA of the CDR3 is TGTGCCAGCAGCCAACAGGGGGCGGTTGCCAAAAACATTCAGTACTTC.

This chain joins TRBV7-8 and TRBJ2-2; 7 bases align to TRBD2. The trim removed 1 base at V and 1 base at J, leaving 12 bases unmatched. This CDR3 region has 19 residues. Germline CDR1 is SGHVS and CDR2 is FQNEAQ. DNA of the CDR3: TGTGCCAGCAGCTTAGGGGGAGGGAGGTGGGCTGTGAACACCGGGGAGCTGTTTTTT. Encoded protein: CASSLGGGRWAVNTGELFF.

V gene TRBV19 combines with J gene TRBJ2-1; 8 bases match TRBD2. This CDR3 has 18 amino acids. CDR1 is LNHDA, CDR2 SQIVND, per germline (reference sequence). The junction had 7 bases not matched to a gene; V was cut back by 0 bases and J by 0 bases. The CDR3 reads CASSIDLTLAGSYNEQFF. CDR3 DNA sequence: TGTGCCAGTAGTATAGATCTCACTCTAGCGGGCTCCTACAATGAGCAGTTCTTC.

The V call is TRBV11-2, the J call TRBJ1-1; D not certain. Trimming left V 3 bases short and J 8 bases short, with 10 bases between. The CDR3 has 12 amino acids. Per the germline V gene, CDR1 is SGHAT and CDR2 is FQNNGV. In DNA, the CDR3 is TGTGCCAGCAGCTTTACCGCTACGGAAGCTTTCTTT. It specifies CASSFTATEAFF. The whole variable domain, filled in from reference TRBV11-2 and TRBJ1-1, reads EAGVAQSPRYKIIEKRQSVAFWCNPISGHATLYWYQQILGQGPKLLIQFQNNGVVDDSQLPKDRFSAERLKGVDSTLKIQPAKLEDSAVYLCASSFTATEAFFGQGTRLTVV.

This chain uses TRBV28 with TRBJ2-2; 8 bases align to TRBD1. V lost 7 bases, J lost 4 bases, and 8 bases stayed unmatched. CDR3 length: 15 residues. Germline CDR1 and CDR2: MDHEN and SYDVKM. CDR3 region: CASTEDRAGTGELFF. In DNA, the CDR3 is TGTGCCAGCACCGAGGACAGGGCAGGCACCGGGGAGCTGTTTTTT.

This chain joins TRBV5-1 and TRBJ1-3; 8 bases are shared with TRBD1. Trimming took 0 bases from V and 1 from J; bases not matched to a gene: 6. CDR1 SGHRS and CDR2 YFSETQ come from the germline V gene. The CDR3 runs 17 residues. The CDR3 DNA is TGCGCCAGCAGCTTGGTCCTTACAGGGGGATCTGGAAACACCATATATTTT. As protein: CASSLVLTGGSGNTIYF.

This clone is a singleton in its sample. The V and J genes are TRBV6-4 and TRBJ1-5; tentatively, D is TRBD1 (6 bases). The germline V gene has CDR1 MRHNA and CDR2 SNTAGT. V was cut by 2 bases and J by 5 bases, with 13 bases left in between. CDR3 length equals 15 residues. The CDR3 nucleotides are TGTGCCAGCAGTGACAGGGAAAAGGGGGATCAGCCCCAGCATTTT. Translated, it gives CASSDREKGDQPQHF.

The chain links TRBV6-1 to TRBJ2-3, with 7 bases lining up with TRBD1. Trimming cost V 5 bases and J 4 bases; bases outside gene matches: 9. Germline loops: CDR1 MNHNS, CDR2 SASEGT. The CDR3 contains 15 residues. The CDR3 nucleotides read TGTGCCAGCAGTTTTCTTGGACAGGACCCAGATACGCAGTATTTT. Encoded protein: CASSFLGQDPDTQYF.

V gene TRBV11-2 combines with J gene TRBJ2-1, with 10 bases identical to TRBD2. The CDR3 is 16 amino acids. CDR1 and CDR2 from the germline V gene are SGHAT and FQNNGV. V gave up 3 bases and J gave up 6 bases; unmatched junction bases: 8. CDR3 protein: CASSFGLLAGTNEQFF. The CDR3 coding sequence is TGTGCCAGCAGCTTCGGACTACTAGCGGGGACCAATGAGCAGTTCTTC.

The chain joins TRBV5-6 to TRBJ2-1; weak D call: TRBD2 (6 bases). The germline V and J ends were trimmed by 0 bases and 5 bases, with 12 bases remaining between them. CDR1 and CDR2 (germline): SGHDT, YYEEEE. This CDR3 region has 15 residues. CDR3 DNA sequence: TGTGCCAGCAGCTTGGGCTGGAGGGATAACAATGAGCAGTTCTTC. Its protein is CASSLGWRDNNEQFF.

This chain connects TRBV7-9 to TRBJ2-7, with 8 positions matching TRBD2. The V gene's germline CDR1 is SEHNR and CDR2 FQNEAQ (reference sequence). After removal of 1 base from V and 6 bases from J, the junction contained 5 bases not matched to a gene. The CDR3 consists of 14 residues. The CDR3 spells CASSLEGGTSEQYF. The CDR3 DNA sequence: TGTGCCAGCAGCTTAGAGGGAGGGACTAGCGAGCAGTACTTC.

The V gene is TRBV5-1, the J gene TRBJ2-7; the match to TRBD2 covers 7 bases. The V gene's germline CDR1 is SGHRS and CDR2 YFSETQ. Unmatched junction bases numbered 4, after V lost 0 bases and J lost 7 bases. The CDR3 length is 13 residues. The CDR3 protein is CASSLAGGSEQYF. CDR3 nucleotides: TGCGCCAGCAGCTTGGCCGGGGGGAGTGAGCAGTACTTC.

V is TRBV4-1 and J is TRBJ2-1, with TRBD2 matching over 13 bases. The CDR3 extends over 18 amino acids. After removal of 1 base from V and 7 bases from J, the junction contained 10 bases not matched to a gene. The germline CDR1 and CDR2 sequences are MGHRA and YSYEKL. The CDR3 loop is CASSQVDFGLAGENEQFF. CDR3 coding DNA: TGCGCCAGCAGCCAAGTGGATTTTGGACTAGCGGGAGAAAATGAGCAGTTCTTC.

The chain couples TRBV5-4 to TRBJ2-7, with 9 nucleotides matching TRBD2. This CDR3 contains 13 residues. The germline V gene encodes CDR1 SGHNT and CDR2 YYREEE (reference sequence). Trimming removed 9 bases from V and 3 bases from J; junction bases left unmatched: 7. This chain's CDR3 is CATRLAANYEQYF. The CDR3 nucleotides are TGTGCCACCCGACTAGCGGCAAACTACGAGCAGTACTTC.